Following are 5 T cell receptor beta chains from one sample sequenced in a study of blood T cell repertoires in COVID-19. Generated by immunoSEQ multiplex PCR, the TCRdb table keeps only in-frame clones and is missing some. The data show about 50,000 clones, 70% to 85% seen once. Specimen: PBMCs or T cells enriched from blood (not recorded which). These receptors all stem from a woman between 45 and 60 years old with acute COVID-19.

This clone was detected a few times. The chain couples TRBV4-1 to TRBJ2-7; D unresolved. CDR1 MGHRA and CDR2 YSYEKL come from the germline V gene. The CDR3 consists of 13 residues. Trimming removed 5 bases from V and 0 bases from J, with 8 bases in between. CDR3 DNA sequence: TGCGCCAGCAGCATGACTGCCTCCTACGAGCAGTACTTC. Translation gives CASSMTASYEQYF.

The CDR3 bases are TGTGCCAGCAGCCAGCGGACAGGCAATTCACCCCTCCACTTT. It translates to CASSQRTGNSPLHF. The gene calls are TRBV14 and TRBJ1-6; 7 bases line up with TRBD1. This CDR3 has 14 residues. The germline V gene has CDR1 SGHDN and CDR2 FVKESK. With V trimmed by 3 bases and J by 7 bases, 3 bases remained unmatched.

The chain uses TRBV7-2 and TRBJ1-5; D is uncertain. The V and J ends lost 1 base and 5 bases respectively, with 15 bases between them. The CDR3 runs to 16 residues. The germline gives CDR1 SGHTA, CDR2 FQGNSA. This CDR3 reads CASSLGTGLGYQPQHF. The CDR3 DNA follows: TGTGCCAGCAGCTTAGGTACGGGGTTAGGATATCAGCCCCAGCATTTT. Complete variable domain (other parts from reference TRBV7-2 and TRBJ1-5): GAGVSQSPSNKVTEKGKDVELRCDPISGHTALYWYRQSLGQGLEFLIYFQGNSAPDKSGLPSDRFSAERTGGSVSTLTIQRTQQEDSAVYLCASSLGTGLGYQPQHFGDGTRLSIL.

V is TRBV9 and J is TRBJ1-3; D remains ambiguous. V lost 0 bases, J lost 4 bases, and 14 bases lay in between. The CDR3 runs to 16 residues. The germline CDR1 and CDR2 sequences are SGDLS and YYNGEE. CDR3 sequence (DNA): TGTGCCAGCAGCGTAGCTACGGGGAGGTCCGGAAACACCATATATTTT. Amino acid sequence: CASSVATGRSGNTIYF.

The chain is built from TRBV5-1 and TRBJ1-2, with 10 bases lining up with TRBD1. The J segment lost 8 bases and the V segment lost 4 bases, leaving 14 bases of the junction unmatched. Germline CDR1 reads SGHRS; CDR2 reads YFSETQ. CDR3 length equals 16 residues. The CDR3 sequence: CASSPSLRGQGTGYTF. CDR3 coding DNA: TGCGCCAGCAGCCCATCTCTTCGGGGACAGGGGACGGGCTACACCTTC.